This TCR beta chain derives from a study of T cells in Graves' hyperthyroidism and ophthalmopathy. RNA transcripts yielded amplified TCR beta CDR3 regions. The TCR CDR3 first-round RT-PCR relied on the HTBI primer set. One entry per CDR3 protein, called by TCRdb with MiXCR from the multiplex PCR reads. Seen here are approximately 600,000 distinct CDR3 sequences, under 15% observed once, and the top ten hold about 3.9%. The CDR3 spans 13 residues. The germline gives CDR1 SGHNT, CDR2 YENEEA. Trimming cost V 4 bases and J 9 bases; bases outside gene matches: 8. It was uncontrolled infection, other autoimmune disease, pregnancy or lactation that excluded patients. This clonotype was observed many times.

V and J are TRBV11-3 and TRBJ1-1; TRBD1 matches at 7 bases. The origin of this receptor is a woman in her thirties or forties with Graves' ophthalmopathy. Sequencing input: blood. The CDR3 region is CASSSARDSKAFF. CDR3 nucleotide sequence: TGTGCCAGCAGCTCAGCGAGGGACAGCAAAGCTTTCTTT. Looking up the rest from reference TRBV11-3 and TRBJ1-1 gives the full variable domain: EAGVVQSPRYKIIEKKQPVAFWCNPISGHNTLYWYLQNLGQGPELLIRYENEEAVDDSQLPKDRFSAERLKGVDSTLKIQPAELGDSAVYLCASSSARDSKAFFGQGTRLTVV.